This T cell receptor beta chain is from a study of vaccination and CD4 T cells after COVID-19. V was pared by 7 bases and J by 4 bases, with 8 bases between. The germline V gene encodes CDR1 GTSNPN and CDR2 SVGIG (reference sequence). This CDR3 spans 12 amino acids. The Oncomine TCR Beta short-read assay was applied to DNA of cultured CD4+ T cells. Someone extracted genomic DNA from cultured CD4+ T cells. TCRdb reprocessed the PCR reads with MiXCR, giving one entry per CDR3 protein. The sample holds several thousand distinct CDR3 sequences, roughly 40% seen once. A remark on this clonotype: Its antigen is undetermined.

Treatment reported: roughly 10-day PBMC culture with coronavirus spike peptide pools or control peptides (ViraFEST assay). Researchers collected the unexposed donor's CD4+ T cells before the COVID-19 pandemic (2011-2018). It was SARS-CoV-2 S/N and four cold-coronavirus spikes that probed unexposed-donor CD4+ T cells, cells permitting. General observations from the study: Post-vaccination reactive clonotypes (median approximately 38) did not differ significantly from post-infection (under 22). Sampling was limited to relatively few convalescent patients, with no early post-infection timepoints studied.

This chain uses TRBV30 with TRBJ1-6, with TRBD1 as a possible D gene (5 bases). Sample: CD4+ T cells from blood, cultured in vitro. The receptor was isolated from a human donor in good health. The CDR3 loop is CASRQYNSPLHF. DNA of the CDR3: TGTGCCTCCCGACAGTATAATTCACCCCTCCACTTT.